The 2 T cell receptor beta chains below were found in one sample sequenced in a study of T cell repertoires in cytomegalovirus infection. TCRdb independently ran MiXCR on the reads; one entry per CDR3 protein. The top ten clones hold over 10% of a sample with 650,000 to 900,000 distinct CDR3 sequences, 25% to 35% of them seen once. The antigens of these receptors remain unknown. Sequencing used cultured CD8+ T cells from PBMCs, obtained from culture after CMV antigen stimulation. These TCRs come from a human donor in good health (CMV status not recorded). Some clones in this sample may be carry-over from other donors' samples.

J is TRBJ1-5 and V is TRBV10-3; a weak D match, TRBD1 (6 bases). The ends were cut back, 2 bases at V and 3 bases at J, with 11 bases in the middle. This CDR3 has 15 residues. The germline V gene has CDR1 ENHRY and CDR2 SYGVKD. Here the CDR3 reads CAISEKDSINQPQHF. The CDR3 DNA reads TGTGCCATCAGTGAGAAGGACAGCATCAATCAGCCCCAGCATTTT.

The chain combines TRBV6-6 with TRBJ1-1; D might be TRBD1 (6 bases). CDR3 size: 15 residues. Trimming removed 5 bases from V and 0 bases from J, with 13 bases in between. CDR1 MNHNY and CDR2 SVGAGI come from the germline V gene (reference sequence). This chain's CDR3 is CASSALQGLNTEAFF. CDR3 coding DNA: TGTGCCAGCAGTGCGCTACAGGGCTTGAACACTGAAGCTTTCTTT.